The T cell receptor beta chain under discussion was sequenced for a study of human T cells and chemical hapten exposure. The time point denotes: healthy volunteer bleed at 6 weeks. Whole blood, unfractionated, served as the material for total RNA extraction. V lost 0 bases and J lost 1; bases outside the gene matches: 5. Germline values: CDR1 MGHRA, CDR2 YSYEKL. The CDR3 covers 16 residues. This clonotype was counted at least ten times. For the library, individual cDNA molecules each received unique molecular identifiers. Original analysis: Samples ranged from roughly 23,224 to 690,600 TCRs, with a median of roughly 93,000. TCRdb reanalysed the RACE reads using MiXCR and keeps one entry per CDR3 protein. The V and J calls here are based on TCRdb, not the publication. The data hold about 65,000 distinct CDR3 sequences, with under 7.5% observed a single time.

The TCR originated in a female donor in good health. Some clones in this sample may be carry-over from other donors' samples. V gene TRBV4-1 combines with J gene TRBJ2-5, with TRBD1 identical over 7 bases. Sequencing used whole blood. This CDR3 is CASSQDLSGGQETQYF. The CDR3 region has the DNA TGCGCCAGCAGCCAAGATCTGTCAGGGGGCCAAGAGACCCAGTACTTC.